A selection of T cell receptor beta chains follows, all from one sample in a study of blood T cell repertoires in COVID-19. Repertoires were generated with immunoSEQ multiplex PCR, while TCRdb's copy carries only in-frame clones and drops some. Of about 150,000 clones in the sample, less than 90% were seen once. The sequencing input was peripheral blood. Receptors were obtained from a man aged 25-40 years with COVID-19, enrolled during active disease. Both conserved end residues are part of each CDR3. The order of the fields is J gene, clone size, V gene, D gene, CDR3 length, CDR3 DNA, CDR3 protein. D genes are given only for firm matches. The size field is filled for only some rows; it gives once, few, many or a size class.

TRBJ2-5 few TRBV20-1 NA 11 TGCAGTGCTAGGGCCGGGGAGACCCAGTACTTC CSARAGETQYF
TRBJ2-1 few TRBV29-1 TRBD2 15 TGCAGCGTTGGCCTCGGGGCTAGCGGGAGGATTGAGCAGTTCTTC CSVGLGASGRIEQFF
TRBJ1-4 once TRBV5-4 NA 13 TGTGCCAGCAGCCCTGCAACTAATGAAAAACTGTTTTTT CASSPATNEKLFF
TRBJ2-5 NA TRBV7-2 TRBD2 19 TGTGCCAGCAGCTTAGATTCTCAAGCGGGAGGGCCCTCGAGGGAGACCCAGTACTTC CASSLDSQAGGPSRETQYF
TRBJ2-4 NA TRBV28 TRBD1 16 TGTGCCAGCAGTACAGGACAGGGGCCGGCCAAAAACATTCAGTACTTC CASSTGQGPAKNIQYF
TRBJ1-3 NA TRBV18 NA 14 TGTGCCAGCTCACCAAGGCGGGTTGAAAACACCATATATTTT CASSPRRVENTIYF
TRBJ1-2 NA TRBV4-1 TRBD1 14 TGCGCCAGCAGCCAACCTACAGGGGATGGTGGCTACACCTTC CASSQPTGDGGYTF
TRBJ2-1 NA TRBV5-4 NA 15 TGTGCCAGCAGCCTAGGGGGGGGCCATTACAATGAGCAGTTCTTC CASSLGGGHYNEQFF
TRBJ1-1 NA TRBV27 TRBD1 14 TGTGCCACCCAATCCTGGACAGGGGGCACTGAAGCTTTCTTT CATQSWTGGTEAFF
TRBJ2-7 few TRBV5-1 NA 13 TGCGCCAGCAGCTTCGAGTCCAGGGGCGAGCAGTACTTC CASSFESRGEQYF
TRBJ2-2 NA TRBV7-9 TRBD1 14 TGTGCCAGCAGCACTCTTCGGGACAGCGGGGAGCTGTTTTTT CASSTLRDSGELFF
TRBJ2-1 NA TRBV3-1/TRBV3-2 NA 11 TGTGCCAGCAGTCGGGACTCCGGCACGTTCTTC CASSRDSGTFF
TRBJ2-1 once TRBV9 TRBD1 18 TGTGCCAGCAGCGTAGGGACAGGGCGGGTTAGGTCCTACAATGAGCAGTTCTTC CASSVGTGRVRSYNEQFF
TRBJ1-1 NA TRBV5-4 NA 14 TGTGCCAGCAGCTTGGGGACACCTTACACTGAAGCTTTCTTT CASSLGTPYTEAFF